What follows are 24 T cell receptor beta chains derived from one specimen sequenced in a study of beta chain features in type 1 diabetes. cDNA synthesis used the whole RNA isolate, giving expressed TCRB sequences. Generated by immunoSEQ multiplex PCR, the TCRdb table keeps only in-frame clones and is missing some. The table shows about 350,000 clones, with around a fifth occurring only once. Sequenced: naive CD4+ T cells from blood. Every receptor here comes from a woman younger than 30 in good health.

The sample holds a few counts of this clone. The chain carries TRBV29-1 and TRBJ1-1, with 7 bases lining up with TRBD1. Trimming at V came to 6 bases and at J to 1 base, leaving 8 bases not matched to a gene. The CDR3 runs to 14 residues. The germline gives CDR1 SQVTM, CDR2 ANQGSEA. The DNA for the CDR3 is TGCAGCGTCGACCGGGACAGATCGAACACTGAAGCTTTCTTT. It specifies CSVDRDRSNTEAFF.

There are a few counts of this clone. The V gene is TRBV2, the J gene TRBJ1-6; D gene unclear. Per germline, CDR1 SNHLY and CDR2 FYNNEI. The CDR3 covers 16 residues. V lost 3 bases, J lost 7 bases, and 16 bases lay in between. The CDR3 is CASSESGGGFNSPLHF. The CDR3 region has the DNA TGTGCCAGCAGTGAGAGCGGTGGAGGTTTCAATTCACCCCTCCACTTT.

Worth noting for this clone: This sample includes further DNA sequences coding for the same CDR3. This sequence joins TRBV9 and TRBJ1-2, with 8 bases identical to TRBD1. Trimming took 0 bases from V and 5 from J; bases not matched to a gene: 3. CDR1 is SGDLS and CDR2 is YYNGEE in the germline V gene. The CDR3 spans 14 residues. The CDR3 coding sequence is TGTGCCAGCAGCGTAGATACAGGGGGGTATGGCTACACCTTC. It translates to CASSVDTGGYGYTF.

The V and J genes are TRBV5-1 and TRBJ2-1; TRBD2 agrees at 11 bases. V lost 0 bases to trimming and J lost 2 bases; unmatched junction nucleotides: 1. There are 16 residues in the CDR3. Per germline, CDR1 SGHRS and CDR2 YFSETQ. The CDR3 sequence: CASSLGGLAAYNEQFF. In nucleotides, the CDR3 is TGCGCCAGCAGCTTGGGGGGACTAGCGGCCTACAATGAGCAGTTCTTC. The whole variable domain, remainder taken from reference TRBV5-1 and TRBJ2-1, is KAGVTQTPRYLIKTRGQQVTLSCSPISGHRSVSWYQQTPGQGLQFLFEYFSETQRNKGNFPGRFSGRQFSNSRSEMNVSTLELGDSALYLCASSLGGLAAYNEQFFGPGTRLTVL.

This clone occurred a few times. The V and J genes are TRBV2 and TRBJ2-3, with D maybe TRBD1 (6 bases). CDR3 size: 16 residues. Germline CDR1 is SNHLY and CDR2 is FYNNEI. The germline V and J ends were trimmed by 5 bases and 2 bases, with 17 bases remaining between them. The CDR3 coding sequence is TGTGCCAGCAGTCCTTACCTACAGGGCCTCACAGATACGCAGTATTTT. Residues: CASSPYLQGLTDTQYF.

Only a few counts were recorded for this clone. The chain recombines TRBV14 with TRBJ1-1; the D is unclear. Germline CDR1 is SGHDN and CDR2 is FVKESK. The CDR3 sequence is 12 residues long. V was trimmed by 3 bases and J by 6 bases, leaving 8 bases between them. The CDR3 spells CASSQVRAEAFF. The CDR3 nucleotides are TGTGCCAGCAGCCAGGTACGGGCTGAAGCTTTCTTT.

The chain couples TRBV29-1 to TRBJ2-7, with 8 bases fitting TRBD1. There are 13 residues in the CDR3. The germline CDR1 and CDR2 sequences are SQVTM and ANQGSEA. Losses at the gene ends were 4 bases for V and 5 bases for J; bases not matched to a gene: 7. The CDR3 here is CSVGARGRDEQYF. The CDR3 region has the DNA TGCAGCGTTGGGGCCAGGGGGCGAGACGAGCAGTACTTC.

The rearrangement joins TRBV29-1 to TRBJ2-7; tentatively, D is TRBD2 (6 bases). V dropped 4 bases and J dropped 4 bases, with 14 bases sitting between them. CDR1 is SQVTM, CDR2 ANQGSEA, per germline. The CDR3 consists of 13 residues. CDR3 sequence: CSVVVRGGYEQYF. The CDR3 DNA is TGCAGCGTTGTTGTGCGGGGTGGTTACGAGCAGTACTTC.

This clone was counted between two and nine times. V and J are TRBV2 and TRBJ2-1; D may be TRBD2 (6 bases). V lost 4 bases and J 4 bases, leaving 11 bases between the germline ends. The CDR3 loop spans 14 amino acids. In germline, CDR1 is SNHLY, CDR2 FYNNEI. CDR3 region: CASSGLVGYNEQFF. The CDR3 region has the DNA TGTGCCAGCAGTGGACTAGTAGGATACAATGAGCAGTTCTTC.

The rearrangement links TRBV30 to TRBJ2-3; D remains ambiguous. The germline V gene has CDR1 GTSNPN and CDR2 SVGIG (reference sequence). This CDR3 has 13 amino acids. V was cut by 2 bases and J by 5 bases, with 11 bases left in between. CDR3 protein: CAWSRSWLDTQYF. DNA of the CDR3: TGTGCCTGGAGTCGGAGTTGGTTAGATACGCAGTATTTT.

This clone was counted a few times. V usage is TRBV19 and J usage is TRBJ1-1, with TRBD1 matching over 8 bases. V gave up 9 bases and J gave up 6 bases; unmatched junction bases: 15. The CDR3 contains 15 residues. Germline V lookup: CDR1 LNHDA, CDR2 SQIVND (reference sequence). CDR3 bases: TGTGCCAGCCTGAACAGGGGGGAGAAACTGTCTGAAGCTTTCTTT. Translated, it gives CASLNRGEKLSEAFF.

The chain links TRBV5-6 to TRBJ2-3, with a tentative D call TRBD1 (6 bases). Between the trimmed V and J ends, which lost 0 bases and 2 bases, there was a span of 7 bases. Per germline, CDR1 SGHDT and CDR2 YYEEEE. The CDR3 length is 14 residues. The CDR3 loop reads CASSLDRVTDTQYF. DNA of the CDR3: TGTGCCAGCAGCTTGGACAGGGTCACAGATACGCAGTATTTT.

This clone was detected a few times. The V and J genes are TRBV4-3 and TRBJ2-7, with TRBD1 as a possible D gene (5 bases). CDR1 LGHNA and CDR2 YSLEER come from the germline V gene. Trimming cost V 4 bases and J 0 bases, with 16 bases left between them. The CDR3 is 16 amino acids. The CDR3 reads CASSLLRPGLSYEQYF. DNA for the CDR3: TGCGCCAGCAGCCTTTTACGGCCAGGGCTCTCCTACGAGCAGTACTTC.

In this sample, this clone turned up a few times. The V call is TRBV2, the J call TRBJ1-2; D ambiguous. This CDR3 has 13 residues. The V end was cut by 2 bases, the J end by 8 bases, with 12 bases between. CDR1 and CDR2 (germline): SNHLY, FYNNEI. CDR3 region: CASSERTEGGYTF. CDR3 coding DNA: TGTGCCAGCAGTGAAAGGACTGAGGGCGGCTACACCTTC.

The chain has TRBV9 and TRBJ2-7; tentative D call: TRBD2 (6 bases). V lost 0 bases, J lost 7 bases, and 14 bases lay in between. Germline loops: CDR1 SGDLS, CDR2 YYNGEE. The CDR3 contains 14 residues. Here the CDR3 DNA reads TGTGCCAGCAGCGTAGTGGGGGGAAGCGAGGAGCAGTACTTC. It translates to CASSVVGGSEEQYF.

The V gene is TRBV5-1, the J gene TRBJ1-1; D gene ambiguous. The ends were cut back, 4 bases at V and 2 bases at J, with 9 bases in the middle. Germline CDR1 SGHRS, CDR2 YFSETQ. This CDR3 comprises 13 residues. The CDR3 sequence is CASSTAANTEAFF. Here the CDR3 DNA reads TGCGCCAGCAGCACAGCGGCAAACACTGAAGCTTTCTTT.

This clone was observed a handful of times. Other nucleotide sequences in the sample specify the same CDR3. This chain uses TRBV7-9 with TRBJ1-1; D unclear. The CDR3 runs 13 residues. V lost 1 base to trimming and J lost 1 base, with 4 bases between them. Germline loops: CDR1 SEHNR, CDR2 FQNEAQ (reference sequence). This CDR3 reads CASSLGQNTEAFF. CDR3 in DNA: TGTGCCAGCAGCTTAGGGCAGAACACTGAAGCTTTCTTT.

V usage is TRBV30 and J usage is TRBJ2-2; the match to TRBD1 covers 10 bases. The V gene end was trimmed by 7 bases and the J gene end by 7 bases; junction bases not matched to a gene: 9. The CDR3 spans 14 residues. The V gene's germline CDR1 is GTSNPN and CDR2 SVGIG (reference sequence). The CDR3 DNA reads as TGTGCCTCCAGCCGGGACAGGGGCTTCGGGGAGCTGTTTTTT. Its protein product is CASSRDRGFGELFF. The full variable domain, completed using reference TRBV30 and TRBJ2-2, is SQTIHQWPATLVQPVGSPLSLECTVEGTSNPNLYWYRQAAGRGLQLLFYSVGIGQISSEVPQNLSASRPQDRQFILSSKKLLLSDSGFYLCASSRDRGFGELFFGEGSRLTVL.

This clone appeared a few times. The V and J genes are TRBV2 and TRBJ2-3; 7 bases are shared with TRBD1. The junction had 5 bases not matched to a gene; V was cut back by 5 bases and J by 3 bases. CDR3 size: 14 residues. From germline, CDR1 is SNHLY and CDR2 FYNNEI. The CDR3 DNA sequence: TGTGCCAGCAGTCCCCGGACAGGAACAGATACGCAGTATTTT. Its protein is CASSPRTGTDTQYF.

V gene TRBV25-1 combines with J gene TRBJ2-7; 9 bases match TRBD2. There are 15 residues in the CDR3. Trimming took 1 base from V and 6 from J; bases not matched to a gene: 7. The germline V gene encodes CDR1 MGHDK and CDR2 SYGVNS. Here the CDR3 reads CASSESGSGRREQYF. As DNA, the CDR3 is TGTGCCAGCAGTGAATCGGGTAGCGGGAGACGCGAGCAGTACTTC.

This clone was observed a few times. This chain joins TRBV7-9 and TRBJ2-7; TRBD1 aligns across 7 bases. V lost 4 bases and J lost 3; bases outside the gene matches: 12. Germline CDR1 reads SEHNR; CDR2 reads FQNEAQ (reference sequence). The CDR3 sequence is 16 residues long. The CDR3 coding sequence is TGTGCCAGCAGCTCACAACAGGGGTTCAACAACTACGAGCAGTACTTC. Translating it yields CASSSQQGFNNYEQYF.

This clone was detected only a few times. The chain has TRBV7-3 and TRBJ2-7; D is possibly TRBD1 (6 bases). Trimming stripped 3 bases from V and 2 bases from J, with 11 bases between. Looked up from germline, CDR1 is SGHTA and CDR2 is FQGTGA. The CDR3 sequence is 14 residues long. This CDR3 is CASSFQAGAYEQYF. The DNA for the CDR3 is TGTGCCAGCAGCTTTCAGGCAGGGGCCTACGAGCAGTACTTC. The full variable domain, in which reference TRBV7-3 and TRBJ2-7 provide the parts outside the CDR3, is GAGVSQTPSNKVTEKGKYVELRCDPISGHTALYWYRQSLGQGPEFLIYFQGTGAADDSGLPNDRFFAVRPEGSVSTLKIQRTERGDSAVYLCASSFQAGAYEQYFGPGTRLTVT.

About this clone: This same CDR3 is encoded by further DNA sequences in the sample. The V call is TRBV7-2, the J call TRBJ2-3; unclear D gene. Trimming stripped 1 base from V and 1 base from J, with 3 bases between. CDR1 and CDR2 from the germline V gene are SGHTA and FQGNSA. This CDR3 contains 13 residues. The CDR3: CASSLGGTDTQYF. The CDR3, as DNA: TGTGCCAGCAGCTTAGGCGGCACAGATACGCAGTATTTT.

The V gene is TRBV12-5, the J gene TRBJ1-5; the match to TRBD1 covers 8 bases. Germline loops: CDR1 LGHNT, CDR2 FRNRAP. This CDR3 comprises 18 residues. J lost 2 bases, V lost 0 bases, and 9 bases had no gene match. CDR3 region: CASGLVLGQAARNQPQHF. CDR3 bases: TGTGCTAGTGGTTTGGTACTGGGACAGGCGGCGCGCAATCAGCCCCAGCATTTT.